The 23 T cell receptor beta chains below were found in one sample sequenced in a study of patients and donors after allogeneic stem cell transplantation. TCRdb reanalysed the RT-PCR reads using MiXCR and keeps one entry per CDR3 protein. The sample lists roughly 200,000 distinct CDR3 sequences; roughly 38% were seen once. Sequencing was carried out using blood, either unsorted or a sorted T cell fraction (not recorded which). The receptors derive from a human donor who was either an allogeneic HSCT recipient or a stem cell or donor lymphocyte infusion donor (not recorded which). It is not recorded whose cells these are; they may come from a transplant donor.

This clonotype occurred a few times. V and J are TRBV20-1 and TRBJ1-6; 8 bases map to TRBD1. J lost 3 bases, V lost 7 bases, and 2 bases had no gene match. CDR1 DFQATT and CDR2 SNEGSKA come from the germline V gene (reference sequence). CDR3 length: 13 amino acids. The DNA for the CDR3 is TGCAGTGTTGACAGGGGCTATAATTCACCCCTCCACTTT. Amino acids: CSVDRGYNSPLHF.

The CDR3 here is CASASGGNGNIQYF. The CDR3 DNA follows: TGCGCCAGCGCAAGCGGGGGCAACGGGAACATTCAGTACTTC. The V and J genes are TRBV5-1 and TRBJ2-4; 8 bases agree with TRBD2. The V gene end was trimmed by 7 bases and the J gene end by 7 bases; junction bases not matched to a gene: 10. In germline, CDR1 is SGHRS, CDR2 YFSETQ. This CDR3 spans 14 amino acids.

CDR3 DNA sequence: TGTGCCAGCAGTGCAAGTCCTTCCGAGCAGTACTTC. Its translation is CASSASPSEQYF. The J gene is TRBJ2-7, the V gene TRBV25-1; D is unclear. The germline V gene has CDR1 MGHDK and CDR2 SYGVNS. V was cut by 4 bases and J by 6 bases, with 10 bases left in between. The CDR3 has 12 residues.

This clonotype was detected a few times. The V and J genes are TRBV11-3 and TRBJ1-1; the D gene is possibly TRBD1 (5 bases). V was cut by 1 base and J by 2 bases, with 8 bases left in between. CDR1 is SGHNT and CDR2 is YENEEA in the germline V gene. This CDR3 has 14 amino acids. The CDR3 bases are TGTGCCAGCAGCTTAGGGGGCGACAACACTGAAGCTTTCTTT. It is translated as CASSLGGDNTEAFF. Filled out from reference TRBV11-3 and TRBJ1-1, the complete variable domain reads EAGVVQSPRYKIIEKKQPVAFWCNPISGHNTLYWYLQNLGQGPELLIRYENEEAVDDSQLPKDRFSAERLKGVDSTLKIQPAELGDSAVYLCASSLGGDNTEAFFGQGTRLTVV.

This chain connects TRBV20-1 to TRBJ1-4; D uncertain. V was pared by 3 bases and J by 5 bases, with 4 bases between. The CDR3 extends over 11 amino acids. Looked up from germline, CDR1 is DFQATT and CDR2 is SNEGSKA (reference sequence). The CDR3 coding sequence is TGCAGTGCTAGCGGGAATGAAAAACTGTTTTTT. The encoded protein is CSASGNEKLFF.

This clonotype was seen at least ten times. The chain joins TRBV20-1 to TRBJ1-2, with D unresolved. V gave up 3 bases and J gave up 2 bases, with 7 bases separating them. CDR3 length: 12 amino acids. Germline V gene lookup returns CDR1 DFQATT and CDR2 SNEGSKA (reference sequence). CDR3 in DNA: TGCAGTGCTAGTACTGGGAACTATGGCTACACCTTC. It translates to CSASTGNYGYTF.

The chain uses TRBV28 and TRBJ1-1, with D possibly matching TRBD1 (5 bases). Germline values: CDR1 MDHEN, CDR2 SYDVKM. V was clipped by 2 bases and J by 0 bases, with 10 bases between them. This CDR3 has 15 residues. The CDR3 reads CASSLHRSLNTEAFF. DNA for the CDR3: TGTGCCAGCAGTTTACACAGGTCTTTGAACACTGAAGCTTTCTTT.

The chain joins TRBV6-2 or TRBV6-3 to TRBJ1-2; TRBD1 aligns across 7 bases. The ends lost 5 bases at V and 1 base at J; junction bases unmatched: 7. Germline V CDR1 and CDR2: MNHEY, SVGEGT. The CDR3 has 15 residues. In DNA form, the CDR3 reads TGTGCCAGCAGTACCGGGACAGCTATTAACTATGGCTACACCTTC. This codes for CASSTGTAINYGYTF.

The DNA for the CDR3 is TGCAGTGCTAGAGTCCTGAGGTTGAACACTGAAGCTTTCTTT. Translation gives CSARVLRLNTEAFF. This chain uses TRBV20-1 with TRBJ1-1; D unclear. The germline V and J ends were trimmed by 1 base and 0 bases, with 9 bases remaining between them. The germline gives CDR1 DFQATT, CDR2 SNEGSKA (reference sequence). There are 14 residues in the CDR3.

The genes are TRBV29-1 and TRBJ1-1; unclear D gene. The CDR3 has 13 residues. The ends were cut back, 5 bases at V and 2 bases at J, with 12 bases in the middle. The V gene's germline CDR1 is SQVTM and CDR2 ANQGSEA. The CDR3 region is CSVLRPTNTEAFF. CDR3 in DNA: TGCAGCGTTCTACGACCTACTAACACTGAAGCTTTCTTT.

The CDR3 DNA reads TGCAGCGTCTTACAGGGGTCAGGGGCAGATACGCAGTATTTT. Protein product: CSVLQGSGADTQYF. The V gene is TRBV29-1, the J gene TRBJ2-3; 7 bases fit TRBD1. Trimming cost V 6 bases and J 4 bases; bases outside gene matches: 10. Germline-derived CDR1 and CDR2 are SQVTM and ANQGSEA. This CDR3 is 14 amino acids long.

CDR3 sequence (DNA): TGTGCCGCGGGCAGGGGAGGCGAGACCCAGTACTTC. Translation gives CAAGRGGETQYF. The chain recombines TRBV10-3 with TRBJ2-5; D could derive from TRBD1 or TRBD2 (6 bases each). V was trimmed by 11 bases and J by 5 bases, leaving 15 bases between them. This CDR3 spans 12 amino acids. CDR1 and CDR2 from the germline V gene are ENHRY and SYGVKD.

The chain uses TRBV28 and TRBJ1-2; no firm D call. Per the germline V gene, CDR1 is MDHEN and CDR2 is SYDVKM. Between the trimmed V and J ends, which lost 3 bases and 4 bases, there was a span of 12 bases. The CDR3 loop spans 14 amino acids. Written as DNA, the CDR3 is TGTGCCAGCAGTTTCGGGGAAGGATCCTATGGCTACACCTTC. It codes for CASSFGEGSYGYTF.

The V gene is TRBV29-1, the J gene TRBJ1-1; D not certain. This CDR3 region has 13 residues. Trimming took off 4 bases at V and 10 bases at J, with 19 bases between the two ends. Per germline, CDR1 SQVTM and CDR2 ANQGSEA. CDR3: CSVGRDPWMGAFF. CDR3 nucleotide sequence: TGCAGCGTTGGGAGGGATCCCTGGATGGGAGCTTTCTTT.

The chain combines TRBV20-1 with TRBJ1-2; 11 bases line up with TRBD1. V was pared by 1 base and J by 5 bases, with 3 bases of the junction left unmatched. The CDR3 spans 14 residues. Germline CDR1 and CDR2: DFQATT and SNEGSKA (reference sequence). In DNA, the CDR3 is TGCAGTGCTAGAGGGACAGGGGGCCGATATGGCTACACCTTC. Translation gives CSARGTGGRYGYTF.

The chain links TRBV20-1 to TRBJ2-7; 8 bases align to TRBD1. The CDR3 is 12 residues long. With V trimmed by 4 bases and J by 4 bases, 3 bases remained unmatched. Looked up from germline, CDR1 is DFQATT and CDR2 is SNEGSKA (reference sequence). The CDR3 here is CSAIRGQYEQYF. CDR3 DNA: TGCAGTGCTATCAGGGGGCAGTACGAGCAGTACTTC.

About this clonotype: One end of the junction does not line up with germline, which may come from a read error. The chain combines TRBV19 with TRBJ2-1, with a weak D call TRBD1 (6 bases). This CDR3 is built from 16 residues. Germline CDR1 and CDR2: LNHDA and SQIVND (reference sequence). The CDR3 coding sequence is TGTGCCAGTAGCCACCCCGGGACAATCACCTACAATCAGCAGTTCTTC. It is translated as CASSHPGTITYNQQFF. The variable domain in full, completed from reference TRBV19 and TRBJ2-1, reads DGGITQSPKYLFRKEGQNVTLSCEQNLNHDAMYWYRQDPGQGLRLIYYSQIVNDFQKGDIAEGYSVSREKKESFPLTVTSAQKNPTAFYLCASSHPGTITYNQQFFGPGTRLTVL.

J is TRBJ1-2 and V is TRBV5-1, with 9 nucleotides matching TRBD1. Germline V gene data show CDR1 as SGHRS and CDR2 as YFSETQ. V dropped 4 bases and J dropped 8; count of bases not matched to a gene: 12. CDR3 length: 15 residues. CDR3 in amino acids: CASSPRAGQGYGYTF. The CDR3 nucleotides are TGCGCCAGCAGCCCCCGAGCGGGACAGGGTTACGGCTACACCTTC.

This clonotype was picked up one time. This chain connects TRBV9 to TRBJ2-7, with D unresolved. Germline CDR1 and CDR2: SGDLS and YYNGEE. The CDR3 is 14 residues long. V lost 4 bases and J lost 3, with 14 bases in between. In DNA, the CDR3 is TGTGCCAGCAGCCCAGAGGCACGTAACTACGAGCAGTACTTC. This gives the protein CASSPEARNYEQYF.

This clonotype was counted only a few times. The chain recombines TRBV27 with TRBJ1-5; D remains unclear. This CDR3 has 12 residues. Looked up from germline, CDR1 is MNHEY and CDR2 is SMNVEV (reference sequence). V was trimmed by 0 bases and J by 9 bases, leaving 6 bases between them. For the CDR3, the DNA is TGTGCCAGCAGTTTATCCGAGGGGCCCCAGCATTTT. This sequence encodes CASSLSEGPQHF.

The genes are TRBV5-6 and TRBJ1-1; maybe TRBD1 (6 bases). This CDR3 comprises 12 residues. CDR1 and CDR2 from the germline V gene are SGHDT and YYEEEE. V lost 4 bases and J 12 bases, leaving 16 bases between the germline ends. The CDR3 DNA is TGTGCCAGCAGCGAGCACAGGGAGGGGACTTTCTTT. Its translation is CASSEHREGTFF.

The chain combines TRBV28 with TRBJ2-7, with D possibly TRBD1 on 6 matching bases. Trimming took 3 bases from V and 0 from J, leaving 9 bases between them. The V gene's germline CDR1 is MDHEN and CDR2 SYDVKM. The length of the CDR3 is 14 residues. CDR3 protein: CASSFGDNSYEQYF. The CDR3 DNA reads as TGTGCCAGCAGTTTCGGGGACAACTCCTACGAGCAGTACTTC. Based on the CDR3 plus reference TRBV28 and TRBJ2-7, the full variable domain is DVKVTQSSRYLVKRTGEKVFLECVQDMDHENMFWYRQDPGLGLRLIYFSYDVKMKEKGDIPEGYSVSREKKERFSLILESASTNQTSMYLCASSFGDNSYEQYFGPGTRLTVT.

V is TRBV12-5 and J is TRBJ2-7; D perhaps matches TRBD1 (5 bases). Germline loops: CDR1 LGHNT, CDR2 FRNRAP. The CDR3 has 15 residues. Trimming took 2 bases from V and 3 from J, leaving 14 bases between them. This chain's CDR3 is CASGLLRVGNYEQYF. The CDR3 region has the DNA TGTGCTAGTGGTTTGCTCAGGGTGGGGAACTACGAGCAGTACTTC.